This T cell receptor beta chain is drawn from a study of T cell responses to AZD1222 COVID-19 vaccine. Study-wide findings and caveats: Spike-specific TCR depth and breadth grew after two AZD1222 doses. It was only a handful of AZD1222 recipients who were seropositive at baseline. Targets within unmutated variant regions were reportedly found for nearly half of spike-specific TCRs. Clonal diversity may have been underestimated, and the donors were mostly white British, with more females than males.

Sequencing was performed with immunoSEQ multiplex PCR; in TCRdb, only in-frame clones are kept and a portion is missing. The table includes about 200,000 clones, around 93% detected once. This clone was picked up one time. What it recognizes is unknown. Per germline, CDR1 SQVTM and CDR2 ANQGSEA. V was clipped by 7 bases and J by 4 bases, with 16 bases between them. CDR3 size: 13 residues. The material sequenced was peripheral blood, taken 28 days after the second AZD1222 dose. V is TRBV29-1 and J is TRBJ1-1, with D tentatively TRBD1 (6 bases). The receptor was isolated from an adult who received the AZD1222 COVID-19 vaccine. The CDR3 loop reads CSAIYQGFTEAFF. As DNA, the CDR3 is TGCAGCGCCATCTACCAGGGGTTCACTGAAGCTTTCTTT.